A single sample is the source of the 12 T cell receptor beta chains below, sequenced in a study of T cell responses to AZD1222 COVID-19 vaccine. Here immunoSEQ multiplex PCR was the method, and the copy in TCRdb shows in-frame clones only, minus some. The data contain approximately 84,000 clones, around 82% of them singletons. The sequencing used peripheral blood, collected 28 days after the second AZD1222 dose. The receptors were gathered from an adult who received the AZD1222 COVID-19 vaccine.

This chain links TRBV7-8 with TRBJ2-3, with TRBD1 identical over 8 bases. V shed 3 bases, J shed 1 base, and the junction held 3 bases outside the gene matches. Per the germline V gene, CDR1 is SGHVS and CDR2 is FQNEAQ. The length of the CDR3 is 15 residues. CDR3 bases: TGTGCCAGCAGCTTGACAGGGGCACGCACAGATACGCAGTATTTT. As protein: CASSLTGARTDTQYF.

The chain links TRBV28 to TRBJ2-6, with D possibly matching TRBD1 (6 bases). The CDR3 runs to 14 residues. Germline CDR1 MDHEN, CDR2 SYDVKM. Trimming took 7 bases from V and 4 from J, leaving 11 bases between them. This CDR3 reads CASTTGSGANVLTF. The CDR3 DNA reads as TGTGCCAGCACTACAGGGTCAGGGGCCAACGTCCTGACTTTC.

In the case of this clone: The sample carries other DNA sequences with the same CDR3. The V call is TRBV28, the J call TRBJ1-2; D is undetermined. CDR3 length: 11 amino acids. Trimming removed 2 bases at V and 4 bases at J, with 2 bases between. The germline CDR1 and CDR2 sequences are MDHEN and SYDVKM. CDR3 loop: CASSLSYGYTF. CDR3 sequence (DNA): TGTGCCAGCAGTTTAAGCTATGGCTACACCTTC.

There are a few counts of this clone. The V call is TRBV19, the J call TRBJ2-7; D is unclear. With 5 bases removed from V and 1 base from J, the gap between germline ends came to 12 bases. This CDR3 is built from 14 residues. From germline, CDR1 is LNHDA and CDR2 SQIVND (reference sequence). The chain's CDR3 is CASSAAASSYEQYF. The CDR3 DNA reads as TGTGCCAGTAGTGCGGCGGCCAGTTCCTACGAGCAGTACTTC.

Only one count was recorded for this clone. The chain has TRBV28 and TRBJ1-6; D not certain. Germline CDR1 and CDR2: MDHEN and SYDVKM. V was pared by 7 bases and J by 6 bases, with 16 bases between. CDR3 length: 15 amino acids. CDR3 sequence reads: CASILLIRANSPLHF. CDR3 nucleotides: TGTGCCAGCATTCTCTTAATTAGGGCTAATTCACCCCTCCACTTT.

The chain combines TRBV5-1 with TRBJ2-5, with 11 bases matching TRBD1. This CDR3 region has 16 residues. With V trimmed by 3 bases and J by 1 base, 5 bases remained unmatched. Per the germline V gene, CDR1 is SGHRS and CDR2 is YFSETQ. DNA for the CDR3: TGCGCCAGCAGCTCCCGGACAGGGGGCCCCCAAGAGACCCAGTACTTC. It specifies CASSSRTGGPQETQYF.

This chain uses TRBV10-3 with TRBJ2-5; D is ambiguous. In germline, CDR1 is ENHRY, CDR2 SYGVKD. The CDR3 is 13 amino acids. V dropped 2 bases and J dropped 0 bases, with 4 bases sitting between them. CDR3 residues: CAISERDQETQYF. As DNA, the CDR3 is TGTGCCATCAGTGAGCGGGACCAAGAGACCCAGTACTTC.

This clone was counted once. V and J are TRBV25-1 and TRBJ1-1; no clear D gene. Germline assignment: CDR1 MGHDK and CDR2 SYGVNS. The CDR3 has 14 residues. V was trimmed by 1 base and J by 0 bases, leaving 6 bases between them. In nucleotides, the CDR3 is TGTGCCAGCAGTGAATTAGCGATGAACACTGAAGCTTTCTTT. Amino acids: CASSELAMNTEAFF.

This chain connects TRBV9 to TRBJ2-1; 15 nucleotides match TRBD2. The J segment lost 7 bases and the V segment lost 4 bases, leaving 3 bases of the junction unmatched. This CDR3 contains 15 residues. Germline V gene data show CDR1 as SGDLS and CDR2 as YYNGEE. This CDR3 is CASSPGLAGGNEQFF. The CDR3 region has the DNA TGTGCCAGCAGCCCTGGACTAGCGGGAGGGAATGAGCAGTTCTTC. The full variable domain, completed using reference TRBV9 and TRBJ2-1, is DSGVTQTPKHLITATGQRVTLRCSPRSGDLSVYWYQQSLDQGLQFLIQYYNGEERAKGNILERFSAQQFPDLHSELNLSSLELGDSALYFCASSPGLAGGNEQFFGPGTRLTVL.

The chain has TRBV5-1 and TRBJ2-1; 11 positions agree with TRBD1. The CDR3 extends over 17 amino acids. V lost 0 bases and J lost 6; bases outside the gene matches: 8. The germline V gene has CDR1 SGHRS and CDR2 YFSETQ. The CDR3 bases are TGCGCCAGCAGCTTGGCGGTTTCGGGGACAGGGGGCAATGAGCAGTTCTTC. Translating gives CASSLAVSGTGGNEQFF. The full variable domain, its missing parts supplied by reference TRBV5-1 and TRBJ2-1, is KAGVTQTPRYLIKTRGQQVTLSCSPISGHRSVSWYQQTPGQGLQFLFEYFSETQRNKGNFPGRFSGRQFSNSRSEMNVSTLELGDSALYLCASSLAVSGTGGNEQFFGPGTRLTVL.

The CDR3 region is CAWTPGAEANYGYTF. CDR3 sequence (DNA): TGTGCCTGGACGCCTGGGGCAGAAGCTAACTATGGCTACACCTTC. The rearrangement uses TRBV30 and TRBJ1-2; maybe TRBD1 (5 bases). CDR3 length: 15 amino acids. Germline values: CDR1 GTSNPN, CDR2 SVGIG (reference sequence). Trimming left V 4 bases short and J 0 bases short, with 15 bases between.

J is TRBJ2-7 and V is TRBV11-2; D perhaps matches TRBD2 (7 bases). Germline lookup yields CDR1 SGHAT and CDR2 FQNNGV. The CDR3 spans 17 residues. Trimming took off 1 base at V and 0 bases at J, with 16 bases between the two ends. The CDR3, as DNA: TGTGCCAGCAGCTTAGTCTCGGGAGGACAGATCTCCTACGAGCAGTACTTC. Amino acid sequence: CASSLVSGGQISYEQYF.